This TCR beta chain originates from a study of early T cells in non-severe SARS-CoV-2 infection. TCRdb passed the 5' RACE reads through MiXCR, listing each CDR3 protein once. The sample carries 55,000 to 70,000 distinct CDR3 sequences, around 12% recorded once. Germline CDR1 reads SGHTA; CDR2 reads FQGNSA. Between the trimmed V and J ends, which lost 2 bases and 5 bases, there was a span of 15 bases. The CDR3 covers 16 residues. The V call is TRBV7-2, the J call TRBJ2-2, with D perhaps matching TRBD1 or TRBD2 (5 bases each). This receptor was taken from an adult who was a healthcare worker with PCR-confirmed SARS-CoV-2 infection or an uninfected control (not recorded which). The donor label of this sample is uncertain. Source: whole blood, taken at baseline. CDR3 sequence (DNA): TGTGCCAGCAGCTTAATGAGCACCGGGGCAACCGGGGAGCTGTTTTTT. Residues: CASSLMSTGATGELFF.